The next 20 T cell receptor beta chains were all read from a single sample in a study of OX40 agonist ivuxolimab in advanced cancers. The assay was immunoSEQ multiplex PCR, and TCRdb's table has in-frame clones only and misses some. This table holds approximately 77,000 clones, roughly 85% found once. This sample comprised CD4+ or CD8+ T cells sorted from blood, obtained in a trial of the OX40 agonist ivuxolimab. These receptors originate from an adult with an advanced solid tumor such as melanoma, head and neck, liver or kidney cancer.

This clone was seen just once. The genes are TRBV15 and TRBJ1-3; possibly TRBD1 for D (5 bases). V was pared by 3 bases and J by 0 bases, with 6 bases between. Germline lookup yields CDR1 LNHNV and CDR2 YYDKDF (reference sequence). The CDR3 sequence is 14 residues long. CDR3 DNA: TGTGCCACCAGCAGGGGGGACTCTGGAAACACCATATATTTT. Its translation is CATSRGDSGNTIYF.

This clone was seen a handful of times. This chain connects TRBV2 to TRBJ2-7; D is unclear. This CDR3 is built from 10 residues. CDR1 SNHLY and CDR2 FYNNEI come from the germline V gene. The germline V and J ends were trimmed by 1 base and 7 bases, with 2 bases remaining between them. CDR3 in amino acids: CASSEEEQYF. The DNA for the CDR3 is TGTGCCAGCAGTGAAGAAGAGCAGTACTTC.

This clone has just one count. The chain combines TRBV5-1 with TRBJ1-4; no clear D. Germline V gene data show CDR1 as SGHRS and CDR2 as YFSETQ. This CDR3 comprises 14 residues. Trimming left V 0 bases short and J 7 bases short, with 10 bases between. This chain's CDR3 is CASSLEGGGEKLFF. The CDR3 DNA sequence: TGCGCCAGCAGCTTGGAAGGCGGAGGTGAAAAACTGTTTTTT.

Note on this clone: The same CDR3 can be traced to other DNA sequences in this sample. V and J are TRBV5-1 and TRBJ2-6; no clear D gene. Trimming left V 5 bases short and J 2 bases short, with 5 bases between. Germline V gives CDR1 SGHRS, CDR2 YFSETQ. The CDR3 runs to 13 residues. The DNA of the CDR3 is TGCGCCAGCAGAGTTACTGGGGCCAACGTCCTGACTTTC. Protein product: CASRVTGANVLTF.

This sequence joins TRBV4-1 and TRBJ2-7, with 9 bases identical to TRBD1. CDR1 and CDR2 from the germline V gene are MGHRA and YSYEKL. Losses at the gene ends were 0 bases for V and 6 bases for J; bases not matched to a gene: 18. The CDR3 has 19 residues. CDR3 bases: TGCGCCAGCAGCCAAGATTTTTTCGGGACAGGGTTGGGATCCCTCGAGCAGTACTTC. It specifies CASSQDFFGTGLGSLEQYF.

This chain links TRBV5-1 with TRBJ1-2, with D tentatively TRBD1 (6 bases). V was pared by 4 bases and J by 3 bases, with 19 bases between. Germline V gene lookup returns CDR1 SGHRS and CDR2 YFSETQ. The CDR3 is 16 amino acids. CDR3 region: CASSQDRVPPHYGYTF. The CDR3 DNA follows: TGCGCCAGCAGCCAGGACAGAGTGCCTCCTCACTATGGCTACACCTTC.

This chain joins TRBV30 and TRBJ2-2, with 8 bases that match TRBD2. The V gene's germline CDR1 is GTSNPN and CDR2 SVGIG (reference sequence). Trimming cost V 5 bases and J 4 bases; bases outside gene matches: 9. The CDR3 totals 15 residues. CDR3 coding DNA: TGTGCCTGGCGCCAGGCGGGGGGAGGCACCGGGGAGCTGTTTTTT. Its translation: CAWRQAGGGTGELFF.

The count of this clone is one. The genes are TRBV20-1 and TRBJ1-2, with 8 bases fitting TRBD1. CDR1 is DFQATT and CDR2 is SNEGSKA in the germline V gene (reference sequence). The CDR3 runs to 11 residues. The junction had 5 bases not matched to a gene; V was cut back by 6 bases and J by 8 bases. CDR3 amino acids: CSAGQGVGYTF. The CDR3 DNA is TGCAGTGCCGGACAGGGAGTAGGCTACACCTTC.

V usage is TRBV15 and J usage is TRBJ2-7; D is uncertain. Trimming stripped 0 bases from V and 4 bases from J, with 13 bases between. The germline V gene encodes CDR1 LNHNV and CDR2 YYDKDF (reference sequence). This CDR3 contains 15 residues. As DNA, the CDR3 is TGTGCCACCAGCAGAGAGTATTCGATCGAATACGAGCAGTACTTC. It yields the protein CATSREYSIEYEQYF.

This chain links TRBV7-2 with TRBJ2-7, with D maybe TRBD1 (6 bases). Germline assignment: CDR1 SGHTA and CDR2 FQGNSA. The V end lost 1 base, the J end lost 1 base, and 17 bases lay between the germline ends. The CDR3 has 17 amino acids. The CDR3 region is CASSLGPPGQVSYEQYF. The DNA of the CDR3 is TGTGCCAGCAGCTTAGGGCCCCCGGGACAAGTATCCTACGAGCAGTACTTC.

This clone came up a few times. The chain is built from TRBV18 and TRBJ1-2, with D possibly matching TRBD1 (5 bases). V shed 0 bases and J shed 4 bases, with 9 bases lying between them. Germline CDR1 KGHSH, CDR2 LQKENI. The CDR3 has 14 amino acids. The CDR3 reads CASSPPEGSYGYTF. As DNA, the CDR3 is TGTGCCAGCTCACCACCGGAGGGGAGCTATGGCTACACCTTC.

CDR3 loop: CASSLAGGRKAFF. CDR3 coding DNA: TGTGCCAGCAGTTTGGCAGGCGGGAGGAAAGCTTTCTTT. The V call is TRBV28, the J call TRBJ1-1; D call uncertain. Germline lookup yields CDR1 MDHEN and CDR2 SYDVKM. The CDR3 consists of 13 residues. Trimming left V 3 bases short and J 9 bases short, with 14 bases between.

CDR3 residues: CASSEQSSTGELFF. The CDR3, as DNA: TGTGCCAGCAGTGAACAGAGCAGCACCGGGGAGCTGTTTTTT. The chain links TRBV2 to TRBJ2-2; D is ambiguous. Germline CDR1 is SNHLY and CDR2 is FYNNEI. The CDR3 length is 14 residues. V gave up 2 bases and J gave up 4 bases, with 8 bases separating them.

V and J are TRBV7-3 and TRBJ1-1, with a tentative D call TRBD1 (5 bases). The germline CDR1 and CDR2 sequences are SGHTA and FQGTGA. V gave up 3 bases and J gave up 5 bases, with 16 bases separating them. This CDR3 comprises 15 residues. The CDR3 nucleotides are TGTGCCAGCAGCTTGTTGGGGCTGAGGGAAACTGAAGCTTTCTTT. It yields the protein CASSLLGLRETEAFF.

This clone was seen just once. The chain joins TRBV6-6 to TRBJ1-2, with D maybe TRBD1 (5 bases). The V end lost 6 bases, the J end lost 8 bases, and 19 bases lay between the germline ends. Germline V CDR1 and CDR2: MNHNY, SVGAGI (reference sequence). The CDR3 loop spans 14 amino acids. The CDR3 DNA is TGTGCCAGCAGCATTCGTACTGGGGGAATGGGCTACACCTTC. Protein product: CASSIRTGGMGYTF.

This clone has only a few counts. This chain connects TRBV19 to TRBJ1-1, with D uncertain. The V gene lost 7 bases and the J gene lost 1 base, with 7 bases spanning the gap. The CDR3 has 12 residues. Germline V lookup: CDR1 LNHDA, CDR2 SQIVND (reference sequence). The CDR3 loop is CASIRTNTEAFF. CDR3 coding DNA: TGTGCCAGTATCCGGACGAACACTGAAGCTTTCTTT.

V gene TRBV5-4 combines with J gene TRBJ2-7, with a tentative D call TRBD1 (5 bases). The length of the CDR3 is 16 residues. In germline, CDR1 is SGHNT, CDR2 YYREEE (reference sequence). V was pared by 2 bases and J by 2 bases, with 17 bases between. The CDR3 bases are TGTGCCAGCAGCTTAACCGCCTCCCTAGGGGCCTACGAGCAGTACTTC. Encoded protein: CASSLTASLGAYEQYF.

The rearrangement joins TRBV5-1 to TRBJ2-5, with 11 bases aligning to TRBD1. CDR1 and CDR2 from the germline V gene are SGHRS and YFSETQ. The CDR3 is made up of 15 amino acids. The V gene end was trimmed by 3 bases and the J gene end by 4 bases; junction bases not matched to a gene: 5. The CDR3 sequence: CASSSGQGVGETQYF. DNA for the CDR3: TGCGCCAGCAGCTCGGGACAGGGGGTCGGAGAGACCCAGTACTTC.

This sequence joins TRBV29-1 and TRBJ1-1, with no clear D. Germline CDR1 is SQVTM and CDR2 is ANQGSEA. The CDR3 runs 14 residues. V lost 7 bases and J 0 bases, leaving 15 bases between the germline ends. CDR3 loop: CSGAASSMNTEAFF. In DNA, the CDR3 is TGCAGCGGGGCGGCATCATCCATGAACACTGAAGCTTTCTTT.

Here the CDR3 reads CASSPRTSASYEQYF. CDR3 DNA: TGTGCCAGCAGCCCCAGGACTAGCGCCTCCTACGAGCAGTACTTC. This sequence joins TRBV7-2 and TRBJ2-7; 9 positions agree with TRBD2. The CDR3 has 15 amino acids. Germline values: CDR1 SGHTA, CDR2 FQGNSA. The J segment lost 0 bases and the V segment lost 5 bases, leaving 5 bases of the junction unmatched.